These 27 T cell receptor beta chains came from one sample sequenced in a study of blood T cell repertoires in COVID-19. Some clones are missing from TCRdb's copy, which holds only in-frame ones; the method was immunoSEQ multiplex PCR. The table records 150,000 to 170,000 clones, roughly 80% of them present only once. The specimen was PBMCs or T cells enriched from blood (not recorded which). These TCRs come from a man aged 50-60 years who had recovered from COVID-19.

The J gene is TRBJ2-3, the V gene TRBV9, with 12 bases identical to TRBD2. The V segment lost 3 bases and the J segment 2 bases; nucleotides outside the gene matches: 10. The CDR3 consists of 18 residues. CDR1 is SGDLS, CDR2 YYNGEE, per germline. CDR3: CASSDTSGGLSDTDTQYF. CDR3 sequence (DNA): TGTGCCAGCAGCGATACTAGCGGGGGGTTGTCGGACACAGATACGCAGTATTTT.

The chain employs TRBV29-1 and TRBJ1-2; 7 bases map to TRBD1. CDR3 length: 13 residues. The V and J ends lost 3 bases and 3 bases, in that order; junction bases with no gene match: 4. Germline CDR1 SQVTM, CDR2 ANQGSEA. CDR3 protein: CSVDNDRDYGYTF. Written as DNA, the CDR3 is TGCAGCGTTGATAACGACAGGGACTATGGCTACACCTTC.

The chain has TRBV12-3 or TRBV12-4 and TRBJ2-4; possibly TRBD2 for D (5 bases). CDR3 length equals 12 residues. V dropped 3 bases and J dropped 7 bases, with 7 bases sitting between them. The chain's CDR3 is CASSFAGNIQYF. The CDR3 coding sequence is TGTGCCAGCAGTTTTGCGGGCAACATTCAGTACTTC.

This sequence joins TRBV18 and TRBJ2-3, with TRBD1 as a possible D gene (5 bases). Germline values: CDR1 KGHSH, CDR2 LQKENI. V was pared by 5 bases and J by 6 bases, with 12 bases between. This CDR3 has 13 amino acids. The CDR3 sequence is CASSGAPGDTQYF. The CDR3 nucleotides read TGTGCCAGCTCAGGGGCTCCTGGGGATACGCAGTATTTT.

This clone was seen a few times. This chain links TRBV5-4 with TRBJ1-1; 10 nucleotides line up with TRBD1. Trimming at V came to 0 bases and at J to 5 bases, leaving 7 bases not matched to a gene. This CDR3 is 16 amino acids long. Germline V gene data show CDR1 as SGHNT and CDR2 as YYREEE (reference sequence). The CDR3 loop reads CASSLARTGGWTEAFF. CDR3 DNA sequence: TGTGCCAGCAGCTTGGCCAGGACAGGGGGTTGGACTGAAGCTTTCTTT.

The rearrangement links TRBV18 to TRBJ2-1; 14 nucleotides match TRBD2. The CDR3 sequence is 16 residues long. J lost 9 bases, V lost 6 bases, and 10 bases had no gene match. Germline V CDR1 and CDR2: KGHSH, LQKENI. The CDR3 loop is CASSSTSGGALGEQFF. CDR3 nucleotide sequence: TGTGCCAGCTCGTCGACTAGCGGGGGGGCCCTTGGTGAGCAGTTCTTC.

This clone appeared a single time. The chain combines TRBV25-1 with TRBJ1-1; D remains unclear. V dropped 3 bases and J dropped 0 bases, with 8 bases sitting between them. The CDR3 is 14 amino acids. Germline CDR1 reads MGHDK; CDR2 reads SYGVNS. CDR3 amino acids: CASSDLSVNTEAFF. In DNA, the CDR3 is TGTGCCAGCAGTGACCTCTCTGTGAACACTGAAGCTTTCTTT.

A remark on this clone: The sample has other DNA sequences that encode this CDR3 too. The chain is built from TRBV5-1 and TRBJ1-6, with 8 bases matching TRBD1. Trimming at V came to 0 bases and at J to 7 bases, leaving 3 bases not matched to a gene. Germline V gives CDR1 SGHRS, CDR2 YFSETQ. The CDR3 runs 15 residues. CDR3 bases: TGCGCCAGCAGCTTGGGGACAGGGTCGAATTCACCCCTCCACTTT. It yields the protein CASSLGTGSNSPLHF.

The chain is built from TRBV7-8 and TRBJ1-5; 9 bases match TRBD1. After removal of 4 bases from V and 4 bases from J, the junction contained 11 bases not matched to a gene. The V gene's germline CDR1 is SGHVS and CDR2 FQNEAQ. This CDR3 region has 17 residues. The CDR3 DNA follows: TGTGCCAGCAGCTCGCTACAGGGGGCTTATGGAAATCAGCCCCAGCATTTT. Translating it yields CASSSLQGAYGNQPQHF.

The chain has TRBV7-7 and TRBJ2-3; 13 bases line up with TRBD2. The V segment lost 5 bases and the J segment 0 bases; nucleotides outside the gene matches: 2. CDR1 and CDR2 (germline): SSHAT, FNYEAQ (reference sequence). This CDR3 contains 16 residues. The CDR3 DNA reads TGTGCCAGCAGCCCGGGACTAGCGGGGAGCACAGATACGCAGTATTTT. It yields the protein CASSPGLAGSTDTQYF.

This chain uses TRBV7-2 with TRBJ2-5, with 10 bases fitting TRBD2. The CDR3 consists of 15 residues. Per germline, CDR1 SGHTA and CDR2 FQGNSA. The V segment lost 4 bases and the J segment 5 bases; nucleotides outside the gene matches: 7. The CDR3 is CASSSLTSGVETQYF. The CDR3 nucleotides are TGTGCCAGCAGCTCACTAACTAGCGGGGTTGAGACCCAGTACTTC.

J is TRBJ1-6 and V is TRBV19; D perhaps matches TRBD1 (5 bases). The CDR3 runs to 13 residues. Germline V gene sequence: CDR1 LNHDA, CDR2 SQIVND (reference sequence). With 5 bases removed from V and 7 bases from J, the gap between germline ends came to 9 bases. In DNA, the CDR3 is TGTGCCAGTAGTCCAGCAGGGAATTCACCCCTCCACTTT. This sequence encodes CASSPAGNSPLHF.

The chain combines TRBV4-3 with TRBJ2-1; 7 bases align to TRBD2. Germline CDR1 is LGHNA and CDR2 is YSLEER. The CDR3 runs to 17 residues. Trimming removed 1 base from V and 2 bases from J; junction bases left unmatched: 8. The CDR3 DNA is TGCGCCAGCAGCCAAGCCGTAGCGGGCCTACCCTACAATGAGCAGTTCTTC. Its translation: CASSQAVAGLPYNEQFF.

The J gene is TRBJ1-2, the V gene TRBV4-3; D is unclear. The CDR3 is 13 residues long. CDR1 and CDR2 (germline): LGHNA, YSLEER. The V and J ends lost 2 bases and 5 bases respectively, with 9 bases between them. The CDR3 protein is CASSQQVSYGYTF. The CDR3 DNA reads TGCGCCAGCAGCCAACAGGTTTCATATGGCTACACCTTC.

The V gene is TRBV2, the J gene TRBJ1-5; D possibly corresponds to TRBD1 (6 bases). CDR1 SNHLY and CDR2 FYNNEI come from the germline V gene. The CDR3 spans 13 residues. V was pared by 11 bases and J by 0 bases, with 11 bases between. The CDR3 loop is CAGNRDSNQPQHF. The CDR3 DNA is TGTGCCGGAAACAGGGATAGCAATCAGCCCCAGCATTTT.

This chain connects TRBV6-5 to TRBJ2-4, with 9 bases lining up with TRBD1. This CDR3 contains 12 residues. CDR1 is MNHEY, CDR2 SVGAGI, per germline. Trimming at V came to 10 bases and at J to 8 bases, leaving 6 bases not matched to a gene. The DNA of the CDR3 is TGTGCCACCACGGACAGGGGTGACATTCAGTACTTC. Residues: CATTDRGDIQYF.

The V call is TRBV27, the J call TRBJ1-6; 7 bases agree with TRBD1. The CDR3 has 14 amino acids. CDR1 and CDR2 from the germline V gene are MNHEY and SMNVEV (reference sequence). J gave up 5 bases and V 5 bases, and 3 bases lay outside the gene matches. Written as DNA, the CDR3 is TGTGCCAGCAGTATACAGGGGCATAATTCACCCCTCCACTTT. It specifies CASSIQGHNSPLHF.

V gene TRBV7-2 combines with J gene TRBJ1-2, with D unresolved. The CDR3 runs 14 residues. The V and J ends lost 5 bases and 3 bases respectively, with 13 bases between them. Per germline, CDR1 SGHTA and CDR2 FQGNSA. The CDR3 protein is CASSLSPGYYGYTF. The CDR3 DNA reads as TGTGCCAGCAGCCTTAGCCCCGGTTACTATGGCTACACCTTC.

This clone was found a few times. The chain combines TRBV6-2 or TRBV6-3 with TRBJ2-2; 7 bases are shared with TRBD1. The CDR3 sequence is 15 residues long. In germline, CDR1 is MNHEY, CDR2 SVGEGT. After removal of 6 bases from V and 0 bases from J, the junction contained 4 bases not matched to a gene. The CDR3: CASSRDSPNTGELFF. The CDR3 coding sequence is TGTGCCAGCAGCCGGGACAGTCCGAACACCGGGGAGCTGTTTTTT.

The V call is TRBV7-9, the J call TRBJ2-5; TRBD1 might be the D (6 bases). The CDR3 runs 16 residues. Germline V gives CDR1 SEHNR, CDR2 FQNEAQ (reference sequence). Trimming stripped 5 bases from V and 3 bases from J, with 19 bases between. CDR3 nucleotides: TGTGCCAGCAGCCCACCCGTAGCTGGGGGCGAAGAGACCCAGTACTTC. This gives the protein CASSPPVAGGEETQYF.

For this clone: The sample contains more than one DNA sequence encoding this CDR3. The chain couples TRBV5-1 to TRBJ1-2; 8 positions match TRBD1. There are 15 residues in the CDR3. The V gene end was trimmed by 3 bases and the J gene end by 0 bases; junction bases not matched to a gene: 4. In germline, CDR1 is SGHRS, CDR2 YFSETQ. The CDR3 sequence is CASSSGQGANYGYTF. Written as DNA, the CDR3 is TGCGCCAGCAGCTCAGGACAGGGAGCTAACTATGGCTACACCTTC. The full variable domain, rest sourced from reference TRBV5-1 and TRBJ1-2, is KAGVTQTPRYLIKTRGQQVTLSCSPISGHRSVSWYQQTPGQGLQFLFEYFSETQRNKGNFPGRFSGRQFSNSRSEMNVSTLELGDSALYLCASSSGQGANYGYTFGSGTRLTVV.

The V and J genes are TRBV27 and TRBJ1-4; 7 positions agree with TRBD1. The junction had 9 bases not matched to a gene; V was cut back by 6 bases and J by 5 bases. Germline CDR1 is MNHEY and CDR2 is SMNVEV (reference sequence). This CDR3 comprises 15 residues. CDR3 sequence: CASRKTGTANEKLFF. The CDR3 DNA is TGTGCCAGCAGAAAAACCGGGACAGCGAATGAAAAACTGTTTTTT.

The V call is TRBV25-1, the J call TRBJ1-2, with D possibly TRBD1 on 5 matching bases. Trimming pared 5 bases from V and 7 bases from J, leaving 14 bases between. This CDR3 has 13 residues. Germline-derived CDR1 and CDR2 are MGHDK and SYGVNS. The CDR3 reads CASSTRGGFGYTF. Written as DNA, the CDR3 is TGTGCCAGCAGTACCCGGGGGGGGTTTGGCTACACCTTC.

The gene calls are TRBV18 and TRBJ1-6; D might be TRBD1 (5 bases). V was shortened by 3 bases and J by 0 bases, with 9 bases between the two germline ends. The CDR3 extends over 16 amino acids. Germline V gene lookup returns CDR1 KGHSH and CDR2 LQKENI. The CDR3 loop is CASSPGGSSYNSPLHF. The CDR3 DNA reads TGTGCCAGCTCACCGGGGGGGAGCTCCTATAATTCACCCCTCCACTTT.

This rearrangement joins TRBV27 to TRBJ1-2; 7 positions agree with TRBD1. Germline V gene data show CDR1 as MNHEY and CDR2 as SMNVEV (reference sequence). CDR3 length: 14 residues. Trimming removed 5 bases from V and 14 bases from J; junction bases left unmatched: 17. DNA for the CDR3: TGTGCCAGCAGTCCACCACCGGGACAGCGATCACTAACCTTC. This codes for CASSPPPGQRSLTF.

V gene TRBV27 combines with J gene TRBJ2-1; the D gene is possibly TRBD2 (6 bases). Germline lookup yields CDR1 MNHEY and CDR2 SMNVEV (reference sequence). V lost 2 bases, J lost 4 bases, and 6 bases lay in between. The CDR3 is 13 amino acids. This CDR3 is CASSLGGYNEQFF. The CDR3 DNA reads TGTGCCAGCAGTTTAGGAGGGTACAATGAGCAGTTCTTC.

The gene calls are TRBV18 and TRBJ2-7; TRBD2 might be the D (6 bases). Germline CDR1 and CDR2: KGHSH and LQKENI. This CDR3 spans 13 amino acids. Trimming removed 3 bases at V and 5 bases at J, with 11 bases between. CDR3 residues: CASSPRGFDEQYF. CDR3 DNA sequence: TGTGCCAGCTCACCTCGGGGGTTCGACGAGCAGTACTTC.